The 14 T cell receptor beta chains below were found in one sample sequenced in a study of Tregs in tolerant kidney transplant recipients. TCRdb keeps only in-frame clones here, not all; method: immunoSEQ multiplex PCR. The sample table sets out roughly 48,000 clones. Material: CD4+ T cells from blood, obtained before the transplant. The receptors come from a human donor who received a combined kidney and bone marrow transplant.

As regards this clone: One end of the junction does not line up with germline, which may come from a read error. From the germline J gene comes the end of the CDR3, since the read stops 3 residues before it. The chain uses TRBV11-1 and TRBJ2-1; 10 bases agree with TRBD2. Germline CDR1 reads SGHAT; CDR2 reads FQDESV (reference sequence). CDR3 length: 15 residues. The CDR3 reads CASNLIAGGYNEQFF. Incomplete CDR3 DNA: TGTGCCAGCAACTTAATAGCGGGAGGCTACAATGAG.

As to this clone: The read falls 3 residues short of the CDR3 end, and the missing part is taken from the germline J gene. This rearrangement joins TRBV7-3 to TRBJ1-6, with no clear D. Germline V gene data show CDR1 as SGHTA and CDR2 as FQGTGA. The CDR3 has 14 amino acids. V was shortened by 2 bases and J by 9 bases, with 11 bases between the two germline ends. The CDR3 protein is CASSLLGGSSPLHF. CDR3 DNA, as far as it was read: TGTGCCAGCAGCTTACTTGGTGGTAGTTCACCC.

Points on this clone: Sequencing ends 3 residues short of the CDR3 end; the germline J gene provides the rest. This sequence joins TRBV7-2 and TRBJ2-7, with 11 bases that match TRBD1. Germline V gene sequence: CDR1 SGHTA, CDR2 FQGNSA. Trimming removed 0 bases from V and 6 bases from J; junction bases left unmatched: 4. The CDR3 has 15 amino acids. The CDR3 loop reads CASSLAGQGVTEQYF. The CDR3 DNA, read in part, is TGTGCCAGCAGCTTAGCGGGACAGGGGGTTACCGAG.

As concerns this clone: The CDR3 end falls 3 residues outside the read, so it is completed with the germline J gene. V usage is TRBV7-2 and J usage is TRBJ2-5; 9 bases are a match to TRBD2. Losses at the gene ends were 6 bases for V and 4 bases for J; bases not matched to a gene: 9. Germline V gives CDR1 SGHTA, CDR2 FQGNSA. This CDR3 comprises 15 residues. CDR3 DNA, as far as it was read: TGTGCCAGCAGTCGTGGCGGGAGGGCCGGAGAGACC. Its protein product is CASSRGGRAGET. The whole CDR3 protein reads CASSRGGRAGETQYF.

A word on this clone: The CDR3 end lies 3 residues beyond the end of the read and is filled in from the germline J gene. This chain connects TRBV20-1 to TRBJ2-7, with TRBD2 matching over 11 bases. The CDR3 totals 14 residues. With 1 base clipped from V and 3 bases from J, the junction kept 2 bases outside the gene matches. The germline gives CDR1 DFQATT, CDR2 SNEGSKA (reference sequence). CDR3 sequence reads: CSARGGLADYEQYF. CDR3 bases read: TGCAGTGCTAGAGGGGGACTAGCGGACTACGAG.

Comment on this clone: With the read ending 3 residues before the CDR3 end, the germline J gene is used to fill in that end. The chain has TRBV30 and TRBJ1-4; TRBD1 matches at 7 bases. The junction had 15 bases not matched to a gene; V was cut back by 4 bases and J by 1 base. The CDR3 totals 18 residues. Germline CDR1 is GTSNPN and CDR2 is SVGIG (reference sequence). This CDR3 reads CAWKLSRGFVETNEKLFF. CDR3 DNA, as far as it was read: TGTGCCTGGAAGTTAAGCAGGGGGTTTGTTGAAACTAATGAAAAA.

In regard to this clone: The read halts 3 residues ahead of the CDR3 end, with the missing end drawn from the germline J gene. The V call is TRBV5-1, the J call TRBJ2-3, with D possibly matching TRBD2 (6 bases). The CDR3 is 19 amino acids. Per the germline V gene, CDR1 is SGHRS and CDR2 is YFSETQ. The V end lost 3 bases, the J end lost 4 bases, and 27 bases lay between the germline ends. Partial CDR3 DNA: TGCGCCAGCAGCTCACGGTTAGACCTAGCGCCAGTAAGCGCAGATACG. Translation gives CASSSRLDLAPVSADT. The full CDR3 is CASSSRLDLAPVSADTQYF.

With respect to this clone: The sequence runs out 3 residues before the end of the CDR3; the remainder is reconstructed from the germline J gene. This chain links TRBV20-1 with TRBJ2-7; D ambiguous. V lost 5 bases and J 3 bases, leaving 5 bases between the germline ends. The germline V gene has CDR1 DFQATT and CDR2 SNEGSKA (reference sequence). The CDR3 is 10 amino acids. CDR3 bases read: TGCAGTGCTGTTCTCTACGAG. Translation gives CSAVLYE. The entire CDR3 protein is CSAVLYEQYF.

Remarks on this clone: With the read ending 3 residues before the CDR3 end, the germline J gene is used to fill in that end. V is TRBV5-1 and J is TRBJ2-2, with 7 bases aligning to TRBD1. The J segment lost 7 bases and the V segment lost 8 bases, leaving 17 bases of the junction unmatched. CDR3 size: 16 residues. CDR1 SGHRS and CDR2 YFSETQ come from the germline V gene. The sequenced part of the CDR3 DNA is TGCGCCAGTCAACAGGGGCCCATCGAAGGAGACGGGGAG. This translates into CASQQGPIEGDGE. The full CDR3 protein reads CASQQGPIEGDGELFF.

As to this clone: An end of the junction does not agree with germline; a read error may underlie this. Read coverage stops 3 residues before the CDR3 terminus; the germline J gene supplies the remainder. This chain uses TRBV7-7 with TRBJ2-2, with TRBD1 matching over 9 bases. Per germline, CDR1 SSHAT and CDR2 FNYEAQ (reference sequence). The CDR3 has 17 amino acids. The part of the CDR3 DNA that was read is TGTGCTAGCAGAGGTCAAGAGGGACAGGGCGATTCCGGGGAG. This translates into CASRGQEGQGDSGE. The full CDR3 is CASRGQEGQGDSGELFF.

Comment on this clone: The CDR3 is cut off 3 residues early in the read; its end comes from the germline J gene. The V gene is TRBV2, the J gene TRBJ1-2; TRBD1 is a possible D gene (5 bases). Looked up from germline, CDR1 is SNHLY and CDR2 is FYNNEI. The CDR3 sequence is 15 residues long. Trimming removed 6 bases at V and 7 bases at J, with 21 bases between. The covered CDR3 bases are TGTGCCAGCAGACCGGGACTCGAGTCGGGTATTGGC. This gives the protein CASRPGLESGIG. From start to end, the CDR3 is CASRPGLESGIGYTF.

To note about this clone: The read falls 3 residues short of the CDR3 end, and the missing part is taken from the germline J gene. The rearrangement links TRBV5-6 to TRBJ2-5, with D possibly being TRBD1 (5 bases). This CDR3 is built from 14 residues. Germline values: CDR1 SGHDT, CDR2 YYEEEE. V was trimmed by 2 bases and J by 4 bases, leaving 12 bases between them. CDR3 loop: CASSFWQGTETQYF. Incomplete CDR3 DNA: TGTGCCAGCAGCTTCTGGCAGGGCACAGAGACC.

Remarks on this clone: The read halts 3 residues ahead of the CDR3 end, with the missing end drawn from the germline J gene. The chain recombines TRBV20-1 with TRBJ2-7; possible D gene TRBD1, 5 bases. In germline, CDR1 is DFQATT, CDR2 SNEGSKA (reference sequence). This CDR3 contains 15 residues. V lost 1 base and J 2 bases, leaving 15 bases between the germline ends. CDR3 protein: CSARGDSLQTYEQYF. The CDR3 DNA, read in part, is TGCAGTGCTAGAGGAGACAGTCTCCAAACCTACGAG.

CDR3 loop: CSARDPAGRSYNEQFF. CDR3 bases read: TGCAGTGCTAGAGATCCGGCAGGGAGATCCTACAATGAG. This chain links TRBV20-1 with TRBJ2-1; D is tentatively TRBD1 or TRBD2 (5 bases each). The read ends 3 residues early relative to the CDR3; the germline J gene fills the gap. Trimming shortened V by 0 bases and J by 1 base, and 13 bases separated the two germline ends. The CDR3 covers 16 residues. CDR1 DFQATT and CDR2 SNEGSKA come from the germline V gene (reference sequence).